One T cell receptor beta chain is described in this entry. The record originates from a study of blood T cell repertoires in COVID-19. Study in general: Whether acute or convalescent, the COVID-19 samples came from the United States, Italy and Spain. PBMCs, B-cell-depleted T cells, or T cells provided the cDNA or gDNA that made up the material.

In the original workflow: Amplification with reference gene primers provided the estimates of nucleated cell counts. Generated by immunoSEQ multiplex PCR, the TCRdb table keeps only in-frame clones and is missing some. V, J and clone size were drawn from that table, and D and trimming were deduced from the DNA. The sample lists over 250,000 clones; approximately 83% were seen once. Germline V gene sequence: CDR1 MNHEY, CDR2 SVGEGT. J gave up 4 bases and V 5 bases, and 16 bases lay outside the gene matches. This CDR3 contains 18 residues. This sequence was found in a woman aged 50 to 60 who had recovered from COVID-19. The V call is TRBV6-2 or TRBV6-3, the J call TRBJ1-1; 10 bases agree with TRBD1. Sequencing used peripheral blood. The CDR3 coding sequence is TGTGCCAGCAGTCTAATGGGACAGGGGAGGAGCCTCAGCACTGAAGCTTTCTTT. Amino acid sequence: CASSLMGQGRSLSTEAFF.